The present TCR beta chain was sequenced within a study of memory CD4+ T cells and cytomegalovirus serostatus (dated by TCRdb to about 2019). Notes on the research overall: The cohort included about 33 healthy adults from Belgium, of whom 9 were CMV seropositive and 24 were CMV seronegative. To replicate a published TCR-based CMV serostatus classifier, the study sequenced CD4+ memory TCRbeta repertoires from a Belgian cohort whose cytomegalovirus serostatus was known.

CDR1 and CDR2 (LNHNV, YYDKDF) derive from the germline V gene (reference sequence). Between the V and J ends, shortened by 0 bases and 4 bases respectively, the junction contains 7 bases. From its cysteine to its phenylalanine, the CDR3 spans 13 amino acids. Solely the CDR3 DNA is kept, with 39 bases framed from the first base. Single viable CD3+CD4+CD8-CD45RO+ cells were sorted as memory CD4+ T cells on a FACSAria II. CMV serostatus was determined with a Roche Elecsys assay detecting serum IgG against CMV pp150, pp28, p38 and p52. After thawing, total CD4+ T cells were enriched by positive selection with CD4 magnetic microbeads. The samples came from a different study that was designed specifically to examine the CD4+ T cell memory repertoire. Peripheral blood mononuclear cells were isolated and cryopreserved according to standard operating procedures, and serum was stored at -80 degrees C. Staining used CD3-PerCP (BW264/56), CD4-APC (RPA-T4), CD45RO-PE (UCHT1) and CD8-Pacific Orange (3B5) antibodies, with Sytox blue excluding non-viable cells.

Genomic DNA was extracted from sorted cells with the Quick-DNA Microprep Kit. Amplification of TCRbeta DNA was done with the immunoSEQ hsTCRbeta kit, following the protocol from the manufacturer. An Illumina MiSeq instrument was used to sequence the TCRbeta libraries. Per the source publication's procedure: Following removal of out-of-frame sequences, about 2,200,000 distinct TCRbeta sequences were retained, with an average of roughly 70,000 per individual. Each individual was scored using the number of 150 to 200 previously reported CMV-associated TCRbeta sequences that the individual carried and the total number of productive distinct TCRbeta sequences. A beta-binomial model was reimplemented in Python, and scikit-learn random forests with default parameters were trained on data from the US cohort. Classifier performance on the Belgian cohort was summarized as median AUC with percentile confidence intervals calculated over 10,000 bootstrap iterations. TCRdb took this table from immuneACCESS and kept in-frame rearrangements with V and J called. Such tables lack part of the clones; where checked against another copy, unresolved V genes explain under half of the gap, and the rest is unexplained. The DNA gave D and trimming, while V, J and clone size come from that table. Counted in this sample were some 64,000 clones; 80% to 85% of them appeared once. Around 0.9% of the sample rests with the top ten.

Study-wide findings and limitations: Only CD4+CD45RO+ memory cells were sequenced, in contrast to the original study, which included naive and memory CD4+ and CD8+ populations. Among the roughly 160 previously reported CMV-associated TCRbeta sequences, approximately 70 showed up in the CD4+ memory repertoires, with each one found in between one and five individuals. CMV serostatus prediction reached a median bootstrapped AUC of about 0.95 with the original framework and just under 0.93 with a US-trained random forest. The results were interpreted as suggesting that the CMV-associated TCR signature is largely present in the CD4+ memory repertoire. The original-framework classifier achieved a median bootstrapped AUC of about 0.95 with a 95% CI of 0.76-1.00 on the Belgian cohort.

To note about this clone: Its antigen has not been determined. Per-base quality was not reported, and no clone a single base away is much larger than it.

The receptor comes from an adult in good health and CMV-seronegative. The sequenced material came from memory CD4+ T cells from blood. The rearrangement joined TRBV15 to TRBJ2-7; the D segment could be TRBD1, given 5 matching bases. The CDR3 amino acid sequence is: CATSRDQGYEQYF. The nucleotides read TGTGCCACCAGCAGAGATCAGGGTTACGAGCAGTACTTC.